The clone carrying this TCR beta chain was seen more than once but under ten times. Its antigen is still unknown. Trimming removed 7 bases from V and 7 bases from J, with 16 bases in between. Germline V CDR1 and CDR2: SQVTM, ANQGSEA. The CDR3 contains 13 residues. The entry originates in a study of regulatory T cells in long-lasting Graves disease. Broader study findings: Newly diagnosed disease favored TRBV20-1 and TRBJ2-1 over persistent disease. Tissue studied was limited to peripheral blood, excluding thyroid tissue.

CDR3 regions were amplified by Arm-PCR using iRepertoire HTBI primers to build TCR beta libraries. TCRdb called the multiplex PCR reads again in MiXCR, with one record for every CDR3 protein. The sample carries a few hundred thousand distinct CDR3 sequences, 23% recorded once. Time point of the sample: persistent/refractory GD, antithyroid drugs over 5 years with positive TRAb. With RNA extracted from PBMCs as input, the TCR library was made. The TCR was taken from a female donor with Graves disease. Sequencing used peripheral blood mononuclear cells (PBMCs), obtained when the disease was refractory, from a patient treated with antithyroid drugs. The chain has TRBV29-1 and TRBJ2-2, with D maybe TRBD2 (7 bases). The CDR3 is CSAVWGGGGELFF. The DNA of the CDR3 is TGCAGCGCCGTTTGGGGGGGCGGCGGGGAGCTGTTTTTT.